This T cell receptor beta chain was identified during a study of T cell clusters in autoimmune cytopenias. About the research overall: TRB sequencing had a median 51,575 reads and 2,350 distinct clonotypes per sample. Study outcomes and limitations: Functional roles of the in silico T cell clusters still await experimental validation. TRB repertoire shifts in secondary cytopenia and chronic lymphocytic leukemia mostly reflected lymphoma, not autoimmunity. Active autoimmune hepatitis patients had approximately 3-fold fewer exclusive TRB clusters than healthy donors.

Comments on this clonotype: Its specificity is not known.

One tube held mixed TRB-A and TRB-B primer pools for touch-down PCR. From the multiplex PCR reads, TCRdb lists one entry per CDR3 protein and no DNA. The table for this sample gives about 8,400 distinct CDR3 sequences. TRB was amplified from about 270 ng of peripheral blood genomic DNA per sample. The germline CDR1 and CDR2 sequences are SGHAT and FQNNGV. This CDR3 is built from 14 residues. The sequenced material came from peripheral blood. The source is a human donor with an autoimmune cytopenia or autoimmune hepatitis (not recorded which). The chain joins TRBV11-2 to TRBJ2-3; TCRdb lists TRBD2, though no DNA is available to test this call. CDR3 sequence reads: CASSLDLRGGTQYF.